This T cell receptor (beta chain) was documented in a study of OX40 agonist ivuxolimab in advanced cancers. Unmatched junction bases numbered 7, after V lost 3 bases and J lost 3 bases. The CDR3 is made up of 15 amino acids. Per germline, CDR1 SEHNR and CDR2 FQNEAQ (reference sequence). Clones were sequenced by immunoSEQ multiplex PCR, and TCRdb holds only the in-frame ones, with some missing. The sample holds fewer than 25,000 clones, over 75% seen once. The gene calls are TRBV7-9 and TRBJ2-7, with 8 bases aligning to TRBD1. The receptor was derived from an adult with an advanced solid tumor such as melanoma, head and neck, liver or kidney cancer. Material: CD4+ or CD8+ T cells sorted from blood, obtained in a trial of the OX40 agonist ivuxolimab. The CDR3 region is CASSLAGTGYYEQYF. CDR3 coding DNA: TGTGCCAGCAGCTTGGCCGGGACAGGATACTACGAGCAGTACTTC.